These 22 T cell receptor beta chains were all obtained from the same sample, sequenced in a study of blood T cell repertoires in COVID-19 (dated by TCRdb to the early 2020s). The library was prepared using the immunoSEQ multiplex PCR assay. TCRdb mirrors the immuneACCESS table, restricted to in-frame sequences. Some clones are absent from its copies; in checked studies, under half trace to an unresolved V gene, and the reason for the others is unknown. Counted in this sample were more than 100,000 clones; over 75% of them appeared once. About 4.2% of the sample is in the top ten clones. Specimen: peripheral blood. The receptors shown here come from a woman between 70 and 85 years old with acute or convalescent COVID-19.

The rearrangement links TRBV19 to TRBJ1-2, with D tentatively TRBD1 (6 bases). Germline CDR1 is LNHDA and CDR2 is SQIVND (reference sequence). This CDR3 has 12 residues. Trimming took off 6 bases at V and 4 bases at J, with 9 bases between the two ends. The CDR3 region is CASSDRTYGYTF. In DNA, the CDR3 is TGTGCCAGTAGCGACAGGACCTATGGCTACACCTTC.

The V call is TRBV4-3, the J call TRBJ2-7; maybe TRBD1 (7 bases). The V and J ends lost 0 bases and 6 bases respectively, with 21 bases between them. The germline V gene encodes CDR1 LGHNA and CDR2 YSLEER. The CDR3 loop spans 17 amino acids. This CDR3 reads CASSQEWWQGGPPEQYF. CDR3 nucleotides: TGCGCCAGCAGCCAAGAATGGTGGCAGGGGGGACCCCCCGAGCAGTACTTC.

V gene TRBV6-5 combines with J gene TRBJ1-1; D is ambiguous. V lost 2 bases and J lost 4, with 8 bases in between. CDR3 size: 13 residues. CDR1 and CDR2 from the germline V gene are MNHEY and SVGAGI. CDR3 sequence: CASSYNSGTEAFF. The CDR3 DNA sequence: TGTGCCAGCAGTTACAATTCAGGCACTGAAGCTTTCTTT.

The CDR3 region has the DNA TGTGCCAGCAGTCGTTTTAGTAATTATGCTGCGTACTTC. Residues: CASSRFSNYAAYF. The chain couples TRBV6-2 or TRBV6-3 to TRBJ2-5; D remains ambiguous. Trimming stripped 5 bases from V and 13 bases from J, with 20 bases between. This CDR3 is built from 13 residues. Germline CDR1 reads MNHEY; CDR2 reads SVGEGT.

The chain employs TRBV19 and TRBJ2-3, with 8 bases identical to TRBD1. V lost 10 bases to trimming and J lost 1 base; unmatched junction nucleotides: 13. CDR1 is LNHDA and CDR2 is SQIVND in the germline V gene (reference sequence). The CDR3 has 16 amino acids. The CDR3 DNA is TGTGCCACTTCCGACGGGGCAGGGGGCGGCACAGATACGCAGTATTTT. Protein: CATSDGAGGGTDTQYF. Supplemented by reference TRBV19 and TRBJ2-3, the full variable domain reads DGGITQSPKYLFRKEGQNVTLSCEQNLNHDAMYWYRQDPGQGLRLIYYSQIVNDFQKGDIAEGYSVSREKKESFPLTVTSAQKNPTAFYLCATSDGAGGGTDTQYFGPGTRLTVL.

J is TRBJ1-1 and V is TRBV19; 8 bases are shared with TRBD1. CDR3 length equals 17 residues. Germline V CDR1 and CDR2: LNHDA, SQIVND (reference sequence). After removal of 6 bases from V and 2 bases from J, the junction contained 14 bases not matched to a gene. Written as DNA, the CDR3 is TGTGCCAGTAGCCTAGACTTCGGGACAGGCCTTAACACTGAAGCTTTCTTT. Amino acids: CASSLDFGTGLNTEAFF.

This chain uses TRBV7-2 with TRBJ2-3, with D possibly being TRBD1 (6 bases). Per the germline V gene, CDR1 is SGHTA and CDR2 is FQGNSA. V shed 2 bases and J shed 6 bases, with 12 bases lying between them. The CDR3 is made up of 14 amino acids. CDR3 region: CASSLHREQDTQYF. As DNA, the CDR3 is TGTGCCAGCAGCTTACACAGGGAACAGGATACGCAGTATTTT.

This sequence joins TRBV2 and TRBJ2-4, with D perhaps TRBD1 (6 bases). Per germline, CDR1 SNHLY and CDR2 FYNNEI. The CDR3 is 18 amino acids. V was trimmed by 6 bases and J by 2 bases, leaving 23 bases between them. DNA for the CDR3: TGTGCCAGCAGCCCAACGTCCGGGACACTTTCTTCCAAAAACATTCAGTACTTC. This gives the protein CASSPTSGTLSSKNIQYF.

J is TRBJ1-2 and V is TRBV7-2; possible D gene TRBD1, 5 bases. The CDR3 has 14 residues. The germline CDR1 and CDR2 sequences are SGHTA and FQGNSA. Trimming stripped 2 bases from V and 6 bases from J, with 13 bases between. The CDR3 here is CASSLFREVDGYTF. CDR3 in DNA: TGTGCCAGCAGCTTATTCAGGGAAGTCGATGGCTACACCTTC.

The chain couples TRBV2 to TRBJ2-1; D is perhaps TRBD1 (6 bases). V dropped 1 base and J dropped 6 bases, with 10 bases sitting between them. Germline V lookup: CDR1 SNHLY, CDR2 FYNNEI. The CDR3 sequence is 14 residues long. The CDR3 DNA reads TGTGCCAGCAGTGAAGGGCTAGGGGGCAATGAGCAGTTCTTC. Translation: CASSEGLGGNEQFF.

The genes are TRBV11-3 and TRBJ2-3; 7 bases align to TRBD1. Per the germline V gene, CDR1 is SGHNT and CDR2 is YENEEA. The ends lost 5 bases at V and 6 bases at J; junction bases unmatched: 8. There are 14 residues in the CDR3. The CDR3 bases are TGTGCCAGCAGCCGACAGGGTACAGGGGATACGCAGTATTTT. Amino acids: CASSRQGTGDTQYF. The full variable domain, rest sourced from reference TRBV11-3 and TRBJ2-3, is EAGVVQSPRYKIIEKKQPVAFWCNPISGHNTLYWYLQNLGQGPELLIRYENEEAVDDSQLPKDRFSAERLKGVDSTLKIQPAELGDSAVYLCASSRQGTGDTQYFGPGTRLTVL.

The chain carries TRBV7-8 and TRBJ1-3; no clear D gene. There are 16 residues in the CDR3. Germline CDR1 is SGHVS and CDR2 is FQNEAQ. Trimming took off 5 bases at V and 0 bases at J, with 14 bases between the two ends. Here the CDR3 DNA reads TGTGCCAGCAGCCTTGAGCGACCGAACTCTGGAAACACCATATATTTT. Residues: CASSLERPNSGNTIYF.

The CDR3 coding sequence is TGTGCCAGCAGCTTAATGGGGACAGGGAACACTGAAGCTTTCTTT. This encodes CASSLMGTGNTEAFF. V gene TRBV7-2 combines with J gene TRBJ1-1; TRBD1 aligns across 8 bases. This CDR3 has 15 amino acids. The germline V gene encodes CDR1 SGHTA and CDR2 FQGNSA. Losses at the gene ends were 2 bases for V and 1 base for J; bases not matched to a gene: 3.

This clone showed up just a few times. The J gene is TRBJ1-1, the V gene TRBV10-1; D possibly corresponds to TRBD1 (6 bases). Per the germline V gene, CDR1 is WNHNN and CDR2 is SYGVQD (reference sequence). This CDR3 spans 13 amino acids. V was shortened by 3 bases and J by 8 bases, with 13 bases between the two germline ends. CDR3 residues: CASSDQGLKEAFF. The CDR3 nucleotides read TGCGCCAGCAGTGACCAGGGGCTTAAGGAAGCTTTCTTT.

This clone was seen more than once but under ten times. CDR3 sequence (DNA): TGTGCCAGCAGCCAAGTGCGGGGGAATTCACCCCTCCACTTT. Amino acid sequence: CASSQVRGNSPLHF. This sequence joins TRBV14 and TRBJ1-6; D may be TRBD1 (5 bases). Germline lookup yields CDR1 SGHDN and CDR2 FVKESK. This CDR3 has 14 residues. Trimming cost V 1 base and J 7 bases, with 8 bases left between them.

This clone was counted once. This rearrangement joins TRBV10-2 to TRBJ2-3, with 8 bases matching TRBD2. The CDR3 sequence is 14 residues long. Germline V gene lookup returns CDR1 WSHSY and CDR2 SAAADI. J gave up 1 base and V 8 bases, and 5 bases lay outside the gene matches. The CDR3 spells CASGSSGGTDTQYF. The CDR3 coding sequence is TGCGCCAGCGGCAGTAGCGGGGGCACAGATACGCAGTATTTT.

The chain is built from TRBV2 and TRBJ1-1; a possible D gene is TRBD1 (5 bases). Trimming took off 6 bases at V and 5 bases at J, with 10 bases between the two ends. The CDR3 is 12 amino acids. Per the germline V gene, CDR1 is SNHLY and CDR2 is FYNNEI. The CDR3 protein is CASSQGGTEAFF. CDR3 DNA sequence: TGTGCCAGCAGCCAGGGTGGGACTGAAGCTTTCTTT.

The chain uses TRBV6-6 and TRBJ2-3; TRBD1 aligns across 9 bases. The CDR3 is 16 amino acids. J gave up 2 bases and V 6 bases, and 9 bases lay outside the gene matches. Germline V gives CDR1 MNHNY, CDR2 SVGAGI (reference sequence). Here the CDR3 DNA reads TGTGCCAGCAGCAAGGGACAGGGAGGAATCACAGATACGCAGTATTTT. Its translation: CASSKGQGGITDTQYF.

The J gene is TRBJ1-1, the V gene TRBV2; D possibly corresponds to TRBD1 (5 bases). Germline V gives CDR1 SNHLY, CDR2 FYNNEI. Trimming took off 1 base at V and 0 bases at J, with 12 bases between the two ends. The CDR3 spans 16 residues. The CDR3 spells CASSEGIPGMNTEAFF. The DNA for the CDR3 is TGTGCCAGCAGTGAAGGTATTCCAGGGATGAACACTGAAGCTTTCTTT.

V is TRBV11-2 and J is TRBJ1-1, with 7 bases that match TRBD1. Germline V CDR1 and CDR2: SGHAT, FQNNGV. CDR3 length equals 14 residues. Unmatched junction bases numbered 4, after V lost 1 base and J lost 5 bases. The CDR3 DNA sequence: TGTGCCAGCAGCTTAGGGAGGGGGCGAACTGAAGCTTTCTTT. Amino acids: CASSLGRGRTEAFF.

The rearrangement links TRBV5-6 to TRBJ2-2, with 8 nucleotides matching TRBD2. Germline CDR1 and CDR2: SGHDT and YYEEEE. The CDR3 length is 16 residues. J gave up 3 bases and V 3 bases, and 7 bases lay outside the gene matches. CDR3 in DNA: TGTGCCAGCAGCTCGTGGACTAGCTTGTACACCGGGGAGCTGTTTTTT. Translating it yields CASSSWTSLYTGELFF.

The chain combines TRBV2 with TRBJ2-5, with D possibly TRBD2 on 6 matching bases. Trimming removed 6 bases from V and 2 bases from J, with 16 bases in between. This CDR3 region has 15 residues. Germline CDR1 reads SNHLY; CDR2 reads FYNNEI. This CDR3 is CASSHGRGKQETQYF. CDR3 DNA sequence: TGTGCCAGCAGCCACGGACGGGGGAAACAAGAGACCCAGTACTTC.